This is a list of T cell receptor beta chains from one sample in a study of T cells after somatic rescue of genetic block. Produced via immunoSEQ multiplex PCR; TCRdb's table is partial and in-frame only. This sample carries under 15,000 clones, around 72% of them seen once, and the ten largest clones take 20%. The source material was peripheral blood mononuclear cells (PBMCs). These TCRs come from a boy aged 5-17 years. CDR3s include the opening cysteine and the closing phenylalanine or tryptophan. D genes are given only for firm matches. Clone size appears in some rows only: once, few, many, or a class for an expanded clone.

V	J	size	D	DNA	CDR3
TRBV10-3	TRBJ1-5	.	.	TGTGCCATCAGTGAGTCGACTCTCGGCAATCAGCCCCAGCATTTT	CAISESTLGNQPQHF
TRBV14	TRBJ2-7	.	.	TGTGCCAGCAGCCAAGATAGCTACGAGCAGTACTTC	CASSQDSYEQYF
TRBV5-1	TRBJ1-4	.	.	TGCGCCAGCAGGAGTGCAGGGGCGCAGGGCGAAAAACTGTTTTTT	CASRSAGAQGEKLFF
TRBV14	TRBJ2-7	.	.	TGTGCCAGCAGCTCCGGGTCCCAAGACTACGAGCAGTACTTC	CASSSGSQDYEQYF
TRBV29-1	TRBJ2-7	.	.	TGCAGCGTTGAGGTGAAGCGGTACGAGCAGTACTTC	CSVEVKRYEQYF
TRBV6-5	TRBJ2-1	.	.	TGTGCCAGCAGTTACTCGTCCCGGGATGAGCAGTTCTTC	CASSYSSRDEQFF
TRBV30	TRBJ1-6	.	.	TGTGCCTGGAGTTGGACCTTCAATTCACCCCTCCACTTT	CAWSWTFNSPLHF
TRBV7-2	TRBJ2-1	medium-sized	.	TGTGCCAGCAGCTTGGCTGGCCCGGTCAATGAGCAGTTCTTC	CASSLAGPVNEQFF
TRBV19	TRBJ2-5	.	.	TGTGCCAGTAGTATTCGGACTCAAGAGACCCAGTACTTC	CASSIRTQETQYF
TRBV4-3	TRBJ2-5	.	.	TGCGCCAGCAGCCAAGAGGGGGGGCTACGGGAGACCCAGTACTTC	CASSQEGGLRETQYF
TRBV28	TRBJ1-2	.	.	TGTGCCAGCAGTTTAGGGTCTAGGGGCTATGGCTACACCTTC	CASSLGSRGYGYTF
TRBV6-6	TRBJ2-7	.	.	TGTGCCAGCAGCCCCAGCGACGGTGGCTCCTACGAGCAGTACTTC	CASSPSDGGSYEQYF
TRBV14	TRBJ2-1	few	.	TGTGCCAGCAGCCAAGATAACTGGCCTGAGCAGTTCTTC	CASSQDNWPEQFF
TRBV18	TRBJ1-5	.	.	TGTGCCAGCTCACCACCTTTGGCCAGGGATCAGCCCCAGCATTTT	CASSPPLARDQPQHF
TRBV4-1	TRBJ2-7	.	TRBD2	TGCGCCAGCAGCCTGGACACTTACATGACTAGCGGCGAGCAGTACTTC	CASSLDTYMTSGEQYF
TRBV30	TRBJ2-7	.	.	TGTGCCTGGAGTAGGTCTTATTCCTACGAGCAGTACTTC	CAWSRSYSYEQYF
TRBV30	TRBJ2-7	.	.	TGTGCCTGGACTAGGGGACACTACGAGCAGTACTTC	CAWTRGHYEQYF
TRBV28	TRBJ2-3	.	TRBD1	TGTGCCAGCAGTTTAAGCGGGACAGGGTTAACAGATACGCAGTATTTT	CASSLSGTGLTDTQYF
TRBV7-9	TRBJ2-5	.	.	TGTGCCAGCAGCTTAGCCGGTAAAGAGACCCAGTACTTC	CASSLAGKETQYF
TRBV5-1	TRBJ1-2	.	.	TGCGCCAGCAGCTCGGGGTTCTATGGCTACACCTTC	CASSSGFYGYTF
TRBV28	TRBJ1-5	medium-sized	.	TGTGCCACGACACTTGATTCCCTTAAGGTGTTTAGCAATCAGCCCCAGCATTTT	CATTLDSLKVFSNQPQHF
TRBV5-8	TRBJ2-7	.	.	TGTGCCAGCAGCTTGCGAACTCCCCGAACCTACGAGCAGTACTTC	CASSLRTPRTYEQYF
TRBV6-6	TRBJ2-7	.	.	TGTGCCAGCAGTCCCTCCTACGGCAGGCCGAGCTACGAGCAGTACTTC	CASSPSYGRPSYEQYF
TRBV18	TRBJ1-5	few	.	TGTGCCAGCTCCCACGACAGGACCACGCAGCCCCAGCATTTT	CASSHDRTTQPQHF
TRBV5-6	TRBJ2-6	once	TRBD1	TGTGCCAGCATCAATCTCCGGGACAGGACTGGGGCCAACGTCCTGACTTTC	CASINLRDRTGANVLTF
TRBV4-1	TRBJ1-2	.	TRBD1	TGCGCCAGTAGGAGGCAGGGGGGGAACTATGGCTACACCTTC	CASRRQGGNYGYTF
TRBV6-6	TRBJ1-2	.	.	TGTGCCAGCAGCCGGGACGGGAACTATGGCTACACCTTC	CASSRDGNYGYTF
TRBV11-2	TRBJ1-6	.	.	TGTGCCAGCAGCCCCGAATCCTATAATTCACCCCTCCACTTT	CASSPESYNSPLHF
TRBV30	TRBJ1-2	.	TRBD1	TGTGCCTGGAGTGGACAGGGCCTAATTAGGTATGGCTACACCTTC	CAWSGQGLIRYGYTF
TRBV7-6	TRBJ2-6	.	.	TGTGCCAGCAGCTTAAGGACAGCTTTTTCTGGGGCCAACGTCCTGACTTTC	CASSLRTAFSGANVLTF
TRBV13	TRBJ1-1	.	.	TGTGCCAGCAGCCCCTTTGTGCTGAACACTGAAGCTTTCTTT	CASSPFVLNTEAFF
TRBV28	TRBJ2-5	.	.	TGTGCCAGCAGTTTAACTTTCCAAGAGACCCAGTACTTC	CASSLTFQETQYF
TRBV29-1	TRBJ2-1	.	.	TGCAGCGTTGGAACTACACAGGGCAATGAGCAGTTCTTC	CSVGTTQGNEQFF
TRBV7-3	TRBJ2-1	few	TRBD1	TGTGCCAGCAGCTTAAAGACAGGGGATGAGCAGTTCTTC	CASSLKTGDEQFF
TRBV5-1	TRBJ2-1	.	.	TGCGCCAGCCGCCCCACTATCGACAATGAGCAGTTCTTC	CASRPTIDNEQFF
TRBV6-5	TRBJ1-2	.	.	TGTGCCAGCAGTTACTTTCCACAGGGACTGGTCCTAGGCTACACCTTC	CASSYFPQGLVLGYTF
TRBV5-4	TRBJ2-3	medium-sized	TRBD1	TGTGCCAGCAGCATGGGACAGGGGGCGACCCCAGATACGCAGTATTTT	CASSMGQGATPDTQYF
TRBV7-9	TRBJ2-1	.	.	TGTGCCAGCAGCTTAAGACGGGGGAGATACAATGAGCAGTTCTTC	CASSLRRGRYNEQFF
TRBV30	TRBJ2-5	.	.	TGTGCCTGGAGGCAGTGGGCAAAAGAGACCCAGTACTTC	CAWRQWAKETQYF
TRBV5-1	TRBJ2-7	.	.	TGCGCCAGCAGCTTGACTCCCCAATCCTACGAGCAGTACTTC	CASSLTPQSYEQYF